This T cell receptor (beta chain) was captured in a study of control samples from healthy donors and cancer patients. Here immunoSEQ multiplex PCR was the method, and the copy in TCRdb shows in-frame clones only, minus some. This table holds 150,000 to 200,000 clones, about 90% found once. Between the trimmed V and J ends, which lost 3 bases and 5 bases, there was a span of 11 bases. CDR1 is SGHKS and CDR2 is YYEKEE in the germline V gene (reference sequence). This CDR3 is built from 14 residues. The clonotype comes from a woman aged 40 to 49 in good health. The chain is built from TRBV5-5 and TRBJ2-2; TRBD1 is a possible D gene (5 bases). Input material: blood. The CDR3 loop is CASSSTVWTGELFF. The DNA for the CDR3 is TGTGCCAGCAGCTCGACAGTTTGGACCGGGGAGCTGTTTTTT.